This T cell receptor beta chain was recovered during a study of vaccination and CD4 T cells after COVID-19. As regards this clonotype: As yet, its antigen is unknown.

Cultured CD4+ T-cell DNA underwent Oncomine TCR Beta short-read sequencing. Researchers extracted genomic DNA from CD4+ T cells that had been cultured. MiXCR, applied by TCRdb to the PCR reads, yields one record per CDR3 protein. The data hold over 2,500 distinct CDR3 sequences, with 24% observed a single time. The CDR3 covers 12 residues. V lost 3 bases to trimming and J lost 1 base, with 6 bases between them. In germline, CDR1 is SQVTM, CDR2 ANQGSEA. The treatment: roughly 11-day PBMC culture with coronavirus spike peptide pools or control peptides (ViraFEST assay). The source was CD4+ T cells from blood, cultured in vitro, collected after SARS-CoV-2 vaccination. The chain links TRBV29-1 to TRBJ2-5; no clear D. This TCR was sampled from a human donor who had recovered from COVID-19. CDR3 in DNA: TGCAGCGTTGAGTCCGTCCAAGAGACCCAGTACTTC. Translating gives CSVESVQETQYF.